This paragraph reports one T cell receptor beta chain. Its specificity is unknown. The data are from a study of T cell responses to AZD1222 COVID-19 vaccine. Study-wide results and caveats: Vaccination with two AZD1222 doses was followed by a rise in Spike-specific TCR breadth and depth.

Data came from immunoSEQ multiplex PCR; TCRdb stores just in-frame clones and leaves some out. The table shows approximately 190,000 clones, with 92% occurring only once. The J segment lost 6 bases and the V segment lost 3 bases, leaving 7 bases of the junction unmatched. Germline V gene sequence: CDR1 LGHDT, CDR2 YNNKEL (reference sequence). The length of the CDR3 is 14 residues. The chain has TRBV3-1 (or the pseudogene TRBV3-2) and TRBJ1-2; 7 bases match TRBD1. The TCR sequence derives from an adult in good health. This specimen consisted of peripheral blood, obtained on day 0 of AZD1222 vaccination. The CDR3 region is CASSQNRGRNGYTF. The CDR3 DNA is TGTGCCAGCAGCCAGAACAGGGGTAGGAATGGCTACACCTTC.